The present T cell receptor (delta chain) was sequenced within a study of γδ T cells in repeated Plasmodium falciparum infection. In the case of this clone: A read error likely explains why the TCRdb protein, taken from a much larger clone, differs from this DNA's translation at residue 15; the protein shown is translated from the DNA.

TCRdb fed the multiplex PCR reads to CATT. The sample gives tens of thousands of delta-chain clones, roughly 1.8% of which show up once; 15% is in the top ten. In germline, CDR1 is TSWWSYY, CDR2 QGS. There are 22 residues in the CDR3. The V gene end was trimmed by 3 bases and the J gene end by 0 bases; junction bases not matched to a gene: 22. Flow sorting of PBMC yielded separate Vgamma9/Vdelta2+ and Vdelta2-negative gammadelta T cell populations for bulk repertoire analysis. The rearrangement uses TRDV1 and TRDJ1, with 10 bases aligning to TRDD3. Sample: gamma-delta T cells from blood. The clonotype comes from a pool of human donors (malaria-infected and uninfected, not separated). CDR3 DNA: TGTGCTCTTGGGGAGACTTCCTGGTACTGGGGGATGGGGATATCGTACACCGATAAACTCATCTTT. Encoded protein: CALGETSWYWGMGISYTDKLIF.